Below, 22 T cell receptor beta chains from the same sample are listed, as sequenced in a study of shared clonotypes between healthy human individuals. Profiled with immunoSEQ multiplex PCR; TCRdb holds only in-frame clones, not every one. The data show 2 million to 2.5 million clones, 85% to 95% seen once. Material: naive CD4+ T cells from PBMCs. The sample's subset: CD45RA+ positively selected. The receptors shown here come from a man aged 18 to 30 in good health. Some clones in this sample may be carry-over from other donors' samples.

The chain uses TRBV19 and TRBJ1-5; possibly TRBD1 for D (5 bases). V was trimmed by 7 bases and J by 4 bases, leaving 14 bases between them. This CDR3 spans 14 amino acids. Germline V gene data show CDR1 as LNHDA and CDR2 as SQIVND (reference sequence). CDR3: CASNPGRRNQPQHF. In nucleotides, the CDR3 is TGTGCCAGTAATCCGGGGCGTCGTAATCAGCCCCAGCATTTT.

The chain is built from TRBV14 and TRBJ2-1, with unresolved D. Germline loops: CDR1 SGHDN, CDR2 FVKESK. Trimming removed 6 bases from V and 0 bases from J, with 12 bases in between. The CDR3 sequence is 15 residues long. The CDR3 here is CASSVRVGSYNEQFF. The DNA of the CDR3 is TGTGCCAGCAGTGTTCGCGTGGGCTCCTACAATGAGCAGTTCTTC.

The chain couples TRBV5-1 to TRBJ1-2; unclear D gene. Per the germline V gene, CDR1 is SGHRS and CDR2 is YFSETQ. Deletions cut 6 bases from V and 0 bases from J, with 9 bases between. The CDR3 has 13 residues. CDR3 loop: CASTDGSNYGYTF. CDR3 in DNA: TGCGCCAGCACCGATGGGTCTAACTATGGCTACACCTTC. Variable domain in full (rest from reference TRBV5-1 and TRBJ1-2): KAGVTQTPRYLIKTRGQQVTLSCSPISGHRSVSWYQQTPGQGLQFLFEYFSETQRNKGNFPGRFSGRQFSNSRSEMNVSTLELGDSALYLCASTDGSNYGYTFGSGTRLTVV.

J is TRBJ1-2 and V is TRBV19; D is unclear. The V and J ends lost 9 bases and 7 bases respectively, with 18 bases between them. CDR1 and CDR2 from the germline V gene are LNHDA and SQIVND (reference sequence). The CDR3 is made up of 13 amino acids. For the CDR3, the DNA is TGTGCCAGCCGCGATCTGAGTACCGGTGGCTACACCTTC. As protein: CASRDLSTGGYTF.

This clone was found once. The rearrangement links TRBV5-1 to TRBJ2-7, with 7 bases lining up with TRBD2. Germline V CDR1 and CDR2: SGHRS, YFSETQ. With V trimmed by 2 bases and J by 3 bases, 8 bases remained unmatched. This CDR3 region has 15 residues. CDR3 sequence reads: CASSLGLAENYEQYF. CDR3 coding DNA: TGCGCCAGCAGCTTAGGGCTAGCGGAGAACTACGAGCAGTACTTC.

The chain recombines TRBV6-5 with TRBJ2-1; tentatively, D is TRBD1 or TRBD2 (5 bases each). Germline-derived CDR1 and CDR2 are MNHEY and SVGAGI. V gave up 10 bases and J gave up 2 bases, with 15 bases separating them. This CDR3 is built from 14 residues. The CDR3 sequence: CATSRDGTYNEQFF. The DNA of the CDR3 is TGTGCCACCAGCAGGGACGGGACCTACAATGAGCAGTTCTTC.

This sequence joins TRBV28 and TRBJ1-2; D possibly corresponds to TRBD1 (6 bases). V was pared by 3 bases and J by 0 bases, with 11 bases between. CDR3 length: 15 residues. The germline V gene has CDR1 MDHEN and CDR2 SYDVKM. This chain's CDR3 is CASSFTDRPNYGYTF. In nucleotides, the CDR3 is TGTGCCAGCAGTTTCACGGACAGACCTAACTATGGCTACACCTTC.

This chain links TRBV28 with TRBJ2-1; D is ambiguous. The V gene lost 6 bases and the J gene lost 2 bases, with 11 bases spanning the gap. The CDR3 is made up of 14 amino acids. Per germline, CDR1 MDHEN and CDR2 SYDVKM. The CDR3 is CASSLELTYNEQFF. DNA of the CDR3: TGTGCCAGCAGCCTGGAACTGACCTACAATGAGCAGTTCTTC.

This chain links TRBV19 with TRBJ1-2, with D perhaps matching TRBD1 (6 bases). This CDR3 is built from 16 residues. Germline values: CDR1 LNHDA, CDR2 SQIVND (reference sequence). With 6 bases removed from V and 4 bases from J, the gap between germline ends came to 21 bases. The CDR3 region has the DNA TGTGCCAGTAGACCCTCCCCCGGCAGGGGTGCCTATGGCTACACCTTC. It is translated as CASRPSPGRGAYGYTF.

This clone was picked up a small number of times. The chain carries TRBV14 and TRBJ2-1, with D uncertain. This CDR3 region has 14 residues. CDR1 is SGHDN and CDR2 is FVKESK in the germline V gene. Trimming stripped 5 bases from V and 5 bases from J, with 13 bases between. This CDR3 reads CASSSYSHDNEQFF. The CDR3 DNA sequence: TGTGCCAGCAGCTCATATTCCCACGACAATGAGCAGTTCTTC. The full variable domain, rest sourced from reference TRBV14 and TRBJ2-1, is EAGVTQFPSHSVIEKGQTVTLRCDPISGHDNLYWYRRVMGKEIKFLLHFVKESKQDESGMPNNRFLAERTGGTYSTLKVQPAELEDSGVYFCASSSYSHDNEQFFGPGTRLTVL.

The J gene is TRBJ2-2, the V gene TRBV5-6; 8 nucleotides line up with TRBD2. Germline V gene data show CDR1 as SGHDT and CDR2 as YYEEEE. CDR3 length: 15 amino acids. Trimming at V came to 4 bases and at J to 5 bases, leaving 7 bases not matched to a gene. CDR3 nucleotide sequence: TGTGCCAGCAGCGCTGGGACTAGGGGAACCGGGGAGCTGTTTTTT. Translating it yields CASSAGTRGTGELFF.

This chain uses TRBV5-1 with TRBJ2-3; 8 nucleotides align to TRBD2. With 0 bases clipped from V and 5 bases from J, the junction kept 11 bases outside the gene matches. This CDR3 contains 17 residues. Per the germline V gene, CDR1 is SGHRS and CDR2 is YFSETQ. The CDR3 protein is CASSLAHLAGLVDTQYF. The CDR3 DNA follows: TGCGCCAGCAGCTTGGCCCACCTAGCGGGCTTGGTAGATACGCAGTATTTT.

V gene TRBV19 combines with J gene TRBJ2-3; 7 bases agree with TRBD1. Losses at the gene ends were 3 bases for V and 4 bases for J; bases not matched to a gene: 4. The CDR3 has 14 amino acids. Germline assignment: CDR1 LNHDA and CDR2 SQIVND (reference sequence). The CDR3 loop is CASSMDRSSDTQYF. For the CDR3, the DNA is TGTGCCAGTAGTATGGACAGGAGCTCAGATACGCAGTATTTT.

This clone was seen only a few times. The rearrangement uses TRBV6-1 and TRBJ1-1; D perhaps matches TRBD1 (5 bases). The germline CDR1 and CDR2 sequences are MNHNS and SASEGT. This CDR3 has 11 amino acids. Trimming removed 8 bases at V and 11 bases at J, with 15 bases between. CDR3 loop: CASSQGLAAFF. The CDR3 DNA sequence: TGTGCCAGCTCCCAGGGTCTAGCGGCTTTCTTT.

The genes are TRBV7-2 and TRBJ1-2; D gene uncertain. Germline V gene data show CDR1 as SGHTA and CDR2 as FQGNSA. The V end was cut by 3 bases, the J end by 8 bases, with 13 bases between. This CDR3 has 13 amino acids. The CDR3 loop reads CASSFKGRPGYTF. CDR3 in DNA: TGTGCCAGCAGCTTCAAGGGCCGACCGGGCTACACCTTC.

This chain connects TRBV18 to TRBJ1-4; D not certain. V gave up 3 bases and J gave up 2 bases, with 13 bases separating them. Per the germline V gene, CDR1 is KGHSH and CDR2 is LQKENI. CDR3 length: 16 amino acids. The CDR3 sequence: CASSPSQSRTNEKLFF. CDR3 bases: TGTGCCAGCTCACCGTCACAGTCTCGGACTAATGAAAAACTGTTTTTT.

CDR3 region: CASSSGTGDREGYTF. For the CDR3, the DNA is TGTGCCAGCAGTTCCGGGACCGGGGACAGGGAGGGCTACACCTTC. The J gene is TRBJ1-2, the V gene TRBV7-2, with 9 positions matching TRBD1. V was clipped by 6 bases and J by 8 bases; unmatched bases: 13. The CDR3 is 15 residues long. CDR1 SGHTA and CDR2 FQGNSA come from the germline V gene.

As regards this clone: This same CDR3 is encoded by further DNA sequences in the sample. The chain joins TRBV19 to TRBJ1-5, with D maybe TRBD1 (5 bases). Looked up from germline, CDR1 is LNHDA and CDR2 is SQIVND (reference sequence). The CDR3 sequence is 13 residues long. Trimming took 6 bases from V and 6 from J, leaving 12 bases between them. The CDR3 protein is CASSLRVGQPQHF. As DNA, the CDR3 is TGTGCCAGTAGCCTCAGGGTGGGTCAGCCCCAGCATTTT.

The genes are TRBV19 and TRBJ2-4; 10 bases are a match to TRBD1. The CDR3 is made up of 15 amino acids. Germline CDR1 reads LNHDA; CDR2 reads SQIVND (reference sequence). V shed 5 bases, J shed 5 bases, and the junction held 6 bases outside the gene matches. The CDR3 loop is CASSGRGTGENIQYF. In DNA, the CDR3 is TGTGCCAGTAGTGGCCGCGGGACAGGGGAAAACATTCAGTACTTC.

The J gene is TRBJ2-7, the V gene TRBV11-3; D perhaps matches TRBD2 (5 bases). This CDR3 spans 15 amino acids. The ends were cut back, 1 base at V and 0 bases at J, with 10 bases in the middle. Germline CDR1 and CDR2: SGHNT and YENEEA. The CDR3 region has the DNA TGTGCCAGCAGCTTAGGTGGGAGTAGCTCCTACGAGCAGTACTTC. It encodes CASSLGGSSSYEQYF.

This chain joins TRBV14 and TRBJ1-3; D is unresolved. V was trimmed by 2 bases and J by 6 bases, leaving 11 bases between them. Germline CDR1 and CDR2: SGHDN and FVKESK. This CDR3 is built from 14 residues. This CDR3 is CASSQRLLANTIYF. As DNA, the CDR3 is TGTGCCAGCAGCCAACGGCTTCTCGCAAACACCATATATTTT.

J is TRBJ2-2 and V is TRBV5-4; TRBD2 matches at 10 bases. This CDR3 contains 17 residues. Germline assignment: CDR1 SGHNT and CDR2 YYREEE (reference sequence). The V gene end was trimmed by 0 bases and the J gene end by 6 bases; junction bases not matched to a gene: 8. As DNA, the CDR3 is TGTGCCAGCAGCTTGGCTCCTAGCGGGAGAGCAGCCGGGGAGCTGTTTTTT. Amino acid sequence: CASSLAPSGRAAGELFF.